A single sample gave rise to the 21 T cell receptor beta chains below, sequenced in a study of T-cell reconstitution after alpha-beta-depleted transplantation in children. Library preparation (for TCRbeta) was performed with unique molecular identifiers. TCRdb called the PCR reads again in MiXCR, with one record for every CDR3 protein. The sample lists approximately 490,000 distinct CDR3 sequences, approximately 12% occurring once. The sequencing used PBMCs from the stem cell graft donor, collected from the stem cell graft. These receptors all stem from a human donor who donated a stem cell graft to a child with combined immunodeficiency.

This clonotype has just one count. The chain recombines TRBV5-5 with TRBJ2-5; 12 bases line up with TRBD2. CDR3 length: 16 residues. V shed 7 bases, J shed 5 bases, and the junction held 12 bases outside the gene matches. Germline CDR1 reads SGHKS; CDR2 reads YYEKEE (reference sequence). The CDR3 protein is CASGDTSGRTGETQYF. The CDR3 DNA reads as TGTGCCAGCGGCGATACTAGCGGGAGGACGGGGGAGACCCAGTACTTC. The complete variable domain, with remaining parts taken from reference TRBV5-5 and TRBJ2-5, reads DAGVTQSPTHLIKTRGQQVTLRCSPISGHKSVSWYQQVLGQGPQFIFQYYEKEERGRGNFPDRFSARQFPNYSSELNVNALLLGDSALYLCASGDTSGRTGETQYFGPGTRLLVL.

The chain is built from TRBV5-1 and TRBJ2-3, with D uncertain. V was trimmed by 4 bases and J by 3 bases, leaving 12 bases between them. This CDR3 region has 14 residues. CDR1 is SGHRS and CDR2 is YFSETQ in the germline V gene. The DNA of the CDR3 is TGCGCCAGCAGCATAAGCACAGCAACAGATACGCAGTATTTT. It translates to CASSISTATDTQYF.

In its sample, this clonotype was seen a few times. The chain employs TRBV2 and TRBJ2-7; possible D gene TRBD2, 7 bases. Germline CDR1 and CDR2: SNHLY and FYNNEI. V lost 4 bases and J 2 bases, leaving 15 bases between the germline ends. This CDR3 is built from 15 residues. This chain's CDR3 is CASSGGDGGPYEQYF. The CDR3 DNA reads as TGTGCCAGCAGTGGGGGGGACGGGGGGCCCTACGAGCAGTACTTC.

This clonotype has only a few counts. This chain links TRBV12-3 or TRBV12-4 with TRBJ2-2, with D tentatively TRBD1 (5 bases). Trimming cost V 6 bases and J 7 bases, with 21 bases left between them. CDR3 length: 16 residues. CDR3 DNA sequence: TGTGCCAGCAGCACGACCTCCGGCAGGGATGTCGGGGAGCTGTTTTTT. It yields the protein CASSTTSGRDVGELFF.

J is TRBJ2-7 and V is TRBV12-3 or TRBV12-4, with 10 nucleotides matching TRBD1. V dropped 3 bases and J dropped 4; count of bases not matched to a gene: 6. The CDR3 has 15 residues. The CDR3 here is CASSFGDRGGYEQYF. The CDR3 nucleotides are TGTGCCAGCAGTTTTGGGGACAGGGGCGGGTACGAGCAGTACTTC.

The sample holds many counts of this clonotype. V and J are TRBV27 and TRBJ2-1; the D gene could be TRBD1 or TRBD2 (6 bases each). The CDR3 has 15 amino acids. From germline, CDR1 is MNHEY and CDR2 SMNVEV (reference sequence). The V end lost 0 bases, the J end lost 5 bases, and 11 bases lay between the germline ends. The CDR3 loop reads CASSLSRGANNEQFF. CDR3 sequence (DNA): TGTGCCAGCAGTTTATCGAGGGGGGCCAACAATGAGCAGTTCTTC.

The CDR3 DNA is TGTGCCAGCAGCTTAGGGAGGACAGGGCCGGGGGAACACTATGGCTACACCTTC. This encodes CASSLGRTGPGEHYGYTF. The genes are TRBV11-2 and TRBJ1-2, with 8 nucleotides matching TRBD1. The CDR3 has 18 residues. The V segment lost 1 base and the J segment 3 bases; nucleotides outside the gene matches: 13. Per the germline V gene, CDR1 is SGHAT and CDR2 is FQNNGV.

This clonotype was recorded at least ten times. J is TRBJ2-7 and V is TRBV7-6; no clear D. The germline CDR1 and CDR2 sequences are SGHVS and FNYEAQ. Trimming took 6 bases from V and 3 from J, leaving 18 bases between them. This CDR3 has 15 amino acids. The CDR3 DNA reads as TGTGCCAGCAGATACCTTCCCCGTGTGGGCTACGAGCAGTACTTC. Protein sequence: CASRYLPRVGYEQYF.

Many counts were recorded for this clonotype. This chain joins TRBV2 and TRBJ2-1; 7 nucleotides match TRBD2. Germline loops: CDR1 SNHLY, CDR2 FYNNEI. V was pared by 4 bases and J by 2 bases, with 5 bases of the junction left unmatched. The CDR3 totals 15 residues. CDR3 residues: CASSVASGTYNEQFF. CDR3 DNA sequence: TGTGCCAGCAGTGTGGCTAGCGGTACCTACAATGAGCAGTTCTTC.

This clonotype appeared many times. The J gene is TRBJ2-1, the V gene TRBV7-3; 8 nucleotides align to TRBD2. Germline CDR1 SGHTA, CDR2 FQGTGA. This CDR3 is 17 amino acids long. V dropped 3 bases and J dropped 7; count of bases not matched to a gene: 14. CDR3 sequence (DNA): TGTGCCAGCAGCTTGGGTCCCACTAGCGGTTATACGAATGAGCAGTTCTTC. Its translation is CASSLGPTSGYTNEQFF.

Remarks on this clonotype: A single base separates this from a much larger clone, so it may be a read error. The gene calls are TRBV6-2 or TRBV6-3 and TRBJ2-7; TRBD1 might be the D (5 bases). Germline V CDR1 and CDR2: MNHEY, SVGEGT. The ends were cut back, 6 bases at V and 3 bases at J, with 30 bases in the middle. This CDR3 spans 19 amino acids. DNA for the CDR3: TGTGCCAGCAGCTCCGATCGGAAAGACACCGCGACAGCTCTCTACGAGCAGTACTTC. Protein: CASSSDRKDTATALYEQYF.

This clonotype has only a few counts. The rearrangement uses TRBV7-9 and TRBJ1-6; unclear D gene. The CDR3 contains 17 residues. Germline V gene lookup returns CDR1 SEHNR and CDR2 FQNEAQ (reference sequence). V lost 4 bases to trimming and J lost 5 bases, with 18 bases between them. The CDR3 nucleotides read TGTGCCAGCAGCTCTTCCGGGTCCACGGACGATAATTCACCCCTCCACTTT. The encoded protein is CASSSSGSTDDNSPLHF.

A few counts support this clonotype. This chain connects TRBV30 to TRBJ2-5; no definite D call. The V and J ends lost 0 bases and 2 bases respectively, with 4 bases between them. CDR1 and CDR2 (germline): GTSNPN, SVGIG (reference sequence). This CDR3 has 12 amino acids. The CDR3 DNA follows: TGTGCCTGGAGTGTCTCTCAAGAGACCCAGTACTTC. Protein product: CAWSVSQETQYF.

This clonotype has a handful of counts. This sequence joins TRBV7-9 and TRBJ1-6; tentatively, D is TRBD1 (6 bases). The V gene lost 5 bases and the J gene lost 4 bases, with 18 bases spanning the gap. The CDR3 contains 17 residues. Germline values: CDR1 SEHNR, CDR2 FQNEAQ (reference sequence). This CDR3 is CASSPNSPGHYNSPLHF. DNA for the CDR3: TGTGCCAGCAGCCCTAACTCTCCGGGACATTATAATTCACCCCTCCACTTT.

V gene TRBV7-8 combines with J gene TRBJ2-3, with unresolved D. CDR1 and CDR2 (germline): SGHVS, FQNEAQ. The CDR3 has 12 amino acids. Between the trimmed V and J ends, which lost 5 bases and 5 bases, there was a span of 8 bases. CDR3 loop: CASSQPVDTQYF. The CDR3 DNA reads TGTGCCAGCAGCCAGCCGGTAGATACGCAGTATTTT.

The chain couples TRBV7-2 to TRBJ2-5, with TRBD2 identical over 7 bases. CDR3 length: 14 amino acids. Trimming cost V 7 bases and J 5 bases; bases outside gene matches: 10. In germline, CDR1 is SGHTA, CDR2 FQGNSA. The chain's CDR3 is CASTIGDGGETQYF. The CDR3 coding sequence is TGTGCCAGCACTATAGGGGACGGGGGGGAGACCCAGTACTTC.

This clonotype turned up a few times. The chain couples TRBV20-1 to TRBJ2-1; 8 bases agree with TRBD2. CDR3 length: 16 amino acids. V shed 3 bases and J 4 bases; nucleotides not matched to a gene: 11. Germline CDR1 DFQATT, CDR2 SNEGSKA (reference sequence). Written as DNA, the CDR3 is TGCAGTGCTAGTGACGCCCGGGGGGGGGCGTACAATGAGCAGTTCTTC. It encodes CSASDARGGAYNEQFF.

The chain uses TRBV12-3 or TRBV12-4 and TRBJ2-1, with TRBD2 identical over 8 bases. The CDR3 runs to 15 residues. Trimming took 4 bases from V and 7 from J; bases not matched to a gene: 9. CDR3 amino acids: CASSSIAGKLNEQFF. The CDR3 region has the DNA TGTGCCAGCAGTTCGATAGCGGGGAAGTTGAATGAGCAGTTCTTC.

The count of this clonotype is one. A much larger clone lies one base from this, so it may be a read error. Since no conserved phenylalanine or tryptophan closes the CDR3, a read error is the likely cause. J is TRBJ2-1 and V is TRBV7-9, with 10 positions matching TRBD2. CDR1 is SEHNR, CDR2 FQNEAQ, per germline (reference sequence). V lost 5 bases and J lost 4; bases outside the gene matches: 5. The CDR3 is made up of 15 amino acids. Here the CDR3 reads CASSIGTSEYNEQFS. The CDR3 DNA sequence: TGTGCCAGCAGCATCGGGACTAGCGAGTACAATGAGCAGTTCTCC.

This clonotype was seen only a few times. This chain joins TRBV29-1 and TRBJ2-7; 9 nucleotides line up with TRBD2. V was clipped by 6 bases and J by 2 bases; unmatched bases: 14. Germline V lookup: CDR1 SQVTM, CDR2 ANQGSEA. CDR3 size: 16 residues. The CDR3 spells CSVQTESSGETYEQYF. The DNA for the CDR3 is TGCAGCGTCCAGACAGAGTCTAGCGGGGAGACCTACGAGCAGTACTTC.

This clonotype was seen a few times. V gene TRBV11-2 combines with J gene TRBJ2-5, with D perhaps matching TRBD2 (6 bases). CDR1 is SGHAT and CDR2 is FQNNGV in the germline V gene. The ends were cut back, 0 bases at V and 4 bases at J, with 15 bases in the middle. The CDR3 is made up of 16 amino acids. The CDR3, as DNA: TGTGCCAGCAGCTTAGATGACGGGAGATCGGGAGAGACCCAGTACTTC. It encodes CASSLDDGRSGETQYF.